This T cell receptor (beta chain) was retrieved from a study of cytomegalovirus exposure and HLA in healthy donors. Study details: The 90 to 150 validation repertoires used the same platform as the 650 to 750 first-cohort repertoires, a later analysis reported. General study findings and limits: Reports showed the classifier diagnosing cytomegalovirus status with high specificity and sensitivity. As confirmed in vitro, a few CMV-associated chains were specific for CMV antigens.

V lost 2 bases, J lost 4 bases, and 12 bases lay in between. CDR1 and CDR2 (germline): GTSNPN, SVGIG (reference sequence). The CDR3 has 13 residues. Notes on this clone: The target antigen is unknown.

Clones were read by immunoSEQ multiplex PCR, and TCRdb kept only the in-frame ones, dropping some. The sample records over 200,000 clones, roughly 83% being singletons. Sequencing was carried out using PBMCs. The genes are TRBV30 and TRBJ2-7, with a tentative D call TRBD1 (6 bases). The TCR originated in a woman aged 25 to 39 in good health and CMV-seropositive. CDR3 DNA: TGTGCCTGGAGTTGGGACATGGGGTACGAGCAGTACTTC. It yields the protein CAWSWDMGYEQYF.